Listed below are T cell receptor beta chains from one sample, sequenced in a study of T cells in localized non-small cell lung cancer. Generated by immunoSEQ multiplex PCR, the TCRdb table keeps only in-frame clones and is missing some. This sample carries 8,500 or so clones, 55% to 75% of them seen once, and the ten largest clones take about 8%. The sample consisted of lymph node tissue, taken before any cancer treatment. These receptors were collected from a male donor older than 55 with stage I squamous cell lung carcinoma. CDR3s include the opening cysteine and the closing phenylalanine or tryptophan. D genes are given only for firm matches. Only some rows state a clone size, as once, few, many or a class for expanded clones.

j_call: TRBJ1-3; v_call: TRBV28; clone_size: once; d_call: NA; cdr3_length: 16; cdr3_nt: TGTGCCAGCAGTTTATTCGGCGGCCGCTCTGGAAACACCATATATTTT; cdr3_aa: CASSLFGGRSGNTIYF
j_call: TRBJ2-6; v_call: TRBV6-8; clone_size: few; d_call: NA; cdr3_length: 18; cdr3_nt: TGTGCCAGCTACAGGGACCCGATGCTTTCCGCTGGGGCCAACGTCCTGACTTTC; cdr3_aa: CASYRDPMLSAGANVLTF
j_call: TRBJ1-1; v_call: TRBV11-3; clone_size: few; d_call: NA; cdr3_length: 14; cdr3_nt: TGTGCCAGCAGCCAGAGGAGGGGAAACACTGAAGCTTTCTTT; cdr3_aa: CASSQRRGNTEAFF
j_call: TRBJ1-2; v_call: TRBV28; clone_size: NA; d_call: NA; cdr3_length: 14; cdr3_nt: TGTGCCAGCAGTCTGTACAGGGACTTCTATGGCTACACCTTC; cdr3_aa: CASSLYRDFYGYTF
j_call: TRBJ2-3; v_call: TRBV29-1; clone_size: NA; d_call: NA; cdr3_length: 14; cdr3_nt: TGCAGCGTTGAGGTCCATGGGGGAACAGATACGCAGTATTTT; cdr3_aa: CSVEVHGGTDTQYF
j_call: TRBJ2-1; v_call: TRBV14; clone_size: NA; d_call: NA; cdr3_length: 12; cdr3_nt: TGTGCCAGCAGCCCCCCAGCCGGACGGGGGTTCTTC; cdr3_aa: CASSPPAGRGFF
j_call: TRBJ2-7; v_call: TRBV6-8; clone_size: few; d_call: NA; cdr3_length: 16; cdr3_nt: TGTGCCAGCAGTTACTCGACTGGACGGTTCACCTACGAGCAGTACTTC; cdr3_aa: CASSYSTGRFTYEQYF
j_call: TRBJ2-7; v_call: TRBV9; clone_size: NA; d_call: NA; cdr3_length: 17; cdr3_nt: TGTGCCAGCAGCGTAGCGGGTGGGCTCGGCGGGGCTTACGAGCAGTACTTC; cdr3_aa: CASSVAGGLGGAYEQYF
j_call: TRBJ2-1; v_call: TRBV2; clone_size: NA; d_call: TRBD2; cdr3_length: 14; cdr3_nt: TGTGCCAGCAGCGTGGGAGGGAGGGCCGGTGAGCAGTTCTTC; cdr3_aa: CASSVGGRAGEQFF
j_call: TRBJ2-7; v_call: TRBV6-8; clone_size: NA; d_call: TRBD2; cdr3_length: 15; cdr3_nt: TGTGCCAGCAGTTCTCTAGCGGGAGGCACCTACGAGCAGTACTTC; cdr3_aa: CASSSLAGGTYEQYF
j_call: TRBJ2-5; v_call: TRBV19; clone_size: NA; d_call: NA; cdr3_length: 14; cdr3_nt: TGTGCCAGCAAACCCGGCGGGTCCCGGGAGACCCAGTACTTC; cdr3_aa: CASKPGGSRETQYF
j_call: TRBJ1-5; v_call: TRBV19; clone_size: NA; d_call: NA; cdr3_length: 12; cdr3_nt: TGTGCCAGTAGGGGTTCCAATCAGCCCCAGCATTTT; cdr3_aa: CASRGSNQPQHF
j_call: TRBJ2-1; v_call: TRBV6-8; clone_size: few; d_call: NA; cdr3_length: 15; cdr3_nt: TGTGCCATCTCACGAGAGAGGGTAAAGGTAAATGAGCAGTTCTTC; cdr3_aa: CAISRERVKVNEQFF
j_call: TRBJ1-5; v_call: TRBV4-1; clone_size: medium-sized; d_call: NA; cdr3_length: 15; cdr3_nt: TGCGCCAGCAGCCAAGGTCTTAGGGGTGGTCAGCCCCAGCATTTT; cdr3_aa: CASSQGLRGGQPQHF
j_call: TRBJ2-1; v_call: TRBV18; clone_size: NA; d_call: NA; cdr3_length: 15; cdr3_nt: TGTGCCAGCTCACCCGCCCAGATCTCCTACAATGAGCAGTTCTTC; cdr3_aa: CASSPAQISYNEQFF
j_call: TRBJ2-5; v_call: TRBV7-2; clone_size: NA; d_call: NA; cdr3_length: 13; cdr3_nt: TGTGCCAGCACCCTCGACGTACAAGAGACCCAGTACTTC; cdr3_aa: CASTLDVQETQYF
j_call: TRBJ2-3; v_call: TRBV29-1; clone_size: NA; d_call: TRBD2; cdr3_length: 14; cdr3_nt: TGCAGCGGTAATTCAGCGGGAGGGCCACATACGCAGTATTTT; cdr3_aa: CSGNSAGGPHTQYF
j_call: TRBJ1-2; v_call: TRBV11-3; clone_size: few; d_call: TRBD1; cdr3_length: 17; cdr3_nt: TGTGCCAGCAGCGCCTCCGGGACAGGACATGCTAACTATGGCTACACCTTC; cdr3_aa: CASSASGTGHANYGYTF
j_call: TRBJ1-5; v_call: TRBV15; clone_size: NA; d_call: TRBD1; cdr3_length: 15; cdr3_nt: TGTGCCACCAGCAGGTCCGGGACAGGGGTTCAGCCCCAGCATTTT; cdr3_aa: CATSRSGTGVQPQHF
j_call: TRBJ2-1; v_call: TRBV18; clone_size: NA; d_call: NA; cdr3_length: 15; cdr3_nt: TGTGCCAGCTCACCATCTTCTCACACGTACAATGAGCAGTTCTTC; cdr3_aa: CASSPSSHTYNEQFF
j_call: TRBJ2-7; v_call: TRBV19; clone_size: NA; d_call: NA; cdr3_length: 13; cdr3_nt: TGTGCCAGTAGTATTGGATCGGGGTACGAGCAGTACTTC; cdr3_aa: CASSIGSGYEQYF
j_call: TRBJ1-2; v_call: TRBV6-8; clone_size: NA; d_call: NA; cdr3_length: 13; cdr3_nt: TGTGCCAGCAGTCCTCTCTCCTCTTATGGCTACACCTTC; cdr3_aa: CASSPLSSYGYTF
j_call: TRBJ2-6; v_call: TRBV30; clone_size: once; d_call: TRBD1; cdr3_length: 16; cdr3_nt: TGTGCCTACTCAACAGGGGGCAGAGGTGGGGCCAACGTCCTGACTTTC; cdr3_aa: CAYSTGGRGGANVLTF
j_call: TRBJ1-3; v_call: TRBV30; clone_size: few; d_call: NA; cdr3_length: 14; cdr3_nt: TGTGCCTGGAGTAACTGGGAGATTGGAAACACCATATATTTT; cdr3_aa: CAWSNWEIGNTIYF
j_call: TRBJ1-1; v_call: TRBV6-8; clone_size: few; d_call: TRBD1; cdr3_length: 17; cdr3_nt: TGTGCCAGCAGAACCGGGACAGGGGCCTCCATGAACACTGAAGCTTTCTTT; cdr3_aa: CASRTGTGASMNTEAFF
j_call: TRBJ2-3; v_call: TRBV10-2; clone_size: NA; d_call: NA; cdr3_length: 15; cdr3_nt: TGCGCCAGCAGTGCAGGGGCCTATAGCACAGATACGCAGTATTTT; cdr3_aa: CASSAGAYSTDTQYF
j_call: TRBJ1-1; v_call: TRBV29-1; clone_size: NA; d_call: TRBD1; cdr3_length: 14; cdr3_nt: TGCAGCGTTGAAGCCACAGGGGCTGGCACTGAAGCTTTCTTT; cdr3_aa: CSVEATGAGTEAFF
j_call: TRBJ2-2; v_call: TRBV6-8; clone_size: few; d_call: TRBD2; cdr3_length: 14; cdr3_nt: TGTGCCAGCGGGGTCGGGAGGGCCGCCGGGGAGCTGTTTTTT; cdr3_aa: CASGVGRAAGELFF
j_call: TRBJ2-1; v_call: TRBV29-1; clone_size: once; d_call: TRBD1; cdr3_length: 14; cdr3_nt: TGCAGCGTCCGCGGGGGACAGGGGACGAATGAGCAGTTCTTC; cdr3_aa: CSVRGGQGTNEQFF
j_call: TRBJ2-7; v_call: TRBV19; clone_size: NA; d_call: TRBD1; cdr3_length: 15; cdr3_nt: TGTGCCAGTACTCTACCAGGGGGCCGGTCCTACGAGCAGTACTTC; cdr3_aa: CASTLPGGRSYEQYF
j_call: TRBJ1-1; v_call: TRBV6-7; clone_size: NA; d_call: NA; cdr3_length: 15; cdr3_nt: TGTGCCAGCAGTTACTCCCGGACTGCGAACACTGAAGCTTTCTTT; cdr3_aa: CASSYSRTANTEAFF
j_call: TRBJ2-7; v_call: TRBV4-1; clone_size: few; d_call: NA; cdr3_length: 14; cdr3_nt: TGCGCCAGCAGCCCTGCCGGGACTGCCTACGAGCAGTACTTC; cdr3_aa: CASSPAGTAYEQYF
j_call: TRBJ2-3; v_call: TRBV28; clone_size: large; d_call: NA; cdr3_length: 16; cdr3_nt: TGTGCCAGCAGTTTAAGGGGGGGTTCGCATACAGATACGCAGTATTTT; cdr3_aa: CASSLRGGSHTDTQYF
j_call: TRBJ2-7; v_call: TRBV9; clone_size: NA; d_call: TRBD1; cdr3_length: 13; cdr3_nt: TGTGCCAGCAGCGTGGGACAGGGAGGCGAGCAGTACTTC; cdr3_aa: CASSVGQGGEQYF
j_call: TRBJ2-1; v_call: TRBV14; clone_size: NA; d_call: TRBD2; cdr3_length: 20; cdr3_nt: TGTGCCAGCAGCCAAGATAGGCGACTAGCGGGAGGGCAGCGTACGAATGAGCAGTTCTTC; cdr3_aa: CASSQDRRLAGGQRTNEQFF
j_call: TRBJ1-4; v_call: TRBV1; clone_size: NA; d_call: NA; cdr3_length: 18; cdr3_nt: TGCGCCAGCAGCCAAGGATCCGGGGGCCGGGCCGGTAATGAAAAACTGTTTTTT; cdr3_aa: CASSQGSGGRAGNEKLFF
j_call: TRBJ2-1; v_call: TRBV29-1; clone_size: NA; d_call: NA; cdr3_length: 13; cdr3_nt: TGCAGCGTTGTAGGGCTGAGAGAAAATGAGCAGTTCTTC; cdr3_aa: CSVVGLRENEQFF
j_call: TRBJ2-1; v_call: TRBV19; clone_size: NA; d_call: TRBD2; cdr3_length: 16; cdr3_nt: TGTGCCAGTAGTGGAAGATCTAGCGGGAGTGGCAATGAGCAGTTCTTC; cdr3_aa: CASSGRSSGSGNEQFF
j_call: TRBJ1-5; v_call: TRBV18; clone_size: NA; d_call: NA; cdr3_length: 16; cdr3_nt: TGTGCCAGCTCACCGACCAAGGGGAAGAACAATCAGCCCCAGCATTTT; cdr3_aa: CASSPTKGKNNQPQHF
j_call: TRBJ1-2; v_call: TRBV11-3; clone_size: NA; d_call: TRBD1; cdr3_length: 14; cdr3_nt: TGTGCCAGCAGTTTTCCCGGGACAGTTAACGGCTACACCTTC; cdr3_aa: CASSFPGTVNGYTF
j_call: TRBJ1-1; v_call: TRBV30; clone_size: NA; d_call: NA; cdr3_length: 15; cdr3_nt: TGTGCCTGGAGTGCCCAGAATCTCGGGAACACTGAAGCTTTCTTT; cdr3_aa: CAWSAQNLGNTEAFF
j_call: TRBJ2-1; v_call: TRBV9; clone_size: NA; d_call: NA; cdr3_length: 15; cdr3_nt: TGTGCCAGCAGCGTAGTCGCGGGGAGAGCAAATGAGCAGTTCTTC; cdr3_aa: CASSVVAGRANEQFF
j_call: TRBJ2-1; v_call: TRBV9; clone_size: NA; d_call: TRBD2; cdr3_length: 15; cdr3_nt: TGTGCCAGCAGTGAGGGACTAGCGGGATACAATGAGCAGTTCTTC; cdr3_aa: CASSEGLAGYNEQFF
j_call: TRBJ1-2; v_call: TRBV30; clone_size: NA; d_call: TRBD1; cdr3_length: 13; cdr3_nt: TGTGCCTGCCCAGGGGGGGGCGGATATGGCTACACCTTC; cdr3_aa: CACPGGGGYGYTF
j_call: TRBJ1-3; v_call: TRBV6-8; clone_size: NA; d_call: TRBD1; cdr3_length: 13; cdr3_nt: TGTGCCAGCAATAGGGACAGAGGAAACACCATATATTTT; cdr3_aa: CASNRDRGNTIYF
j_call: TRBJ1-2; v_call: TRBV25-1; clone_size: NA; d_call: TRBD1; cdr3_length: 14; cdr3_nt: TGTGCCAGCAGTGCGGACAGGGGGCTGGGCGGCTACACCTTC; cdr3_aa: CASSADRGLGGYTF
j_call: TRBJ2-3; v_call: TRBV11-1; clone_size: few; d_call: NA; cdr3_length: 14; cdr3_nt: TGTGCCAGCAGTTTAAACGGGAGAACAGATACGCAGTATTTT; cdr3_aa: CASSLNGRTDTQYF
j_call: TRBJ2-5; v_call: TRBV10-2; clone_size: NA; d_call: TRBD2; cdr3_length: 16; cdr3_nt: TGCGCCAGCAGTGATGATCTAGCGGGGGGACAAGAGACCCAGTACTTC; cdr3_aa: CASSDDLAGGQETQYF
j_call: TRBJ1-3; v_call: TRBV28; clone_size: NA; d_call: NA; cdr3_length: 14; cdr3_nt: TGTGCCAGCAGTTTGGGTGGTAGAGTCAACACCATATATTTT; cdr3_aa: CASSLGGRVNTIYF
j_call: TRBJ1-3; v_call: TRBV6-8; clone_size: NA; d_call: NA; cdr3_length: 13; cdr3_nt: TGTGCCAGCAGCCCTACACTGCAAAACACCATATATTTT; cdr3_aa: CASSPTLQNTIYF
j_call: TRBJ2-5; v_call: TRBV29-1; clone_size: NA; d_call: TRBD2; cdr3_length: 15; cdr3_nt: TGCAGCTCCCACGGTACTAGCGGAGGGGGAGAGACCCAGTACTTC; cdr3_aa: CSSHGTSGGGETQYF
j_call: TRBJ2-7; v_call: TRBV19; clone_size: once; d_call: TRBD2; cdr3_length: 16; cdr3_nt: TGTGCCAGTAGTTTCGGGACTAGCGGCCAATCCTACGAGCAGTACTTC; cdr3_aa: CASSFGTSGQSYEQYF
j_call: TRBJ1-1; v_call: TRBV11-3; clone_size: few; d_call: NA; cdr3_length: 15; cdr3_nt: TGTGCCAGCAGCCGACGGAACAGGTTGGGCACTGAAGCTTTCTTT; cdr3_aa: CASSRRNRLGTEAFF
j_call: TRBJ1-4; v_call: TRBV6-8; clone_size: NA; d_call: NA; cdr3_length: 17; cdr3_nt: TGTGCCAGCAGTGGCCGCCTGAATCCCAGGGCTAATGAAAAACTGTTTTTT; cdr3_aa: CASSGRLNPRANEKLFF
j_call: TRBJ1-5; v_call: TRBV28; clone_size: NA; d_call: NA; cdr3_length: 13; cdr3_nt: TGTGCCAGCAGTTTAGTAGGGTATCAGCCCCAGCATTTT; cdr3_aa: CASSLVGYQPQHF
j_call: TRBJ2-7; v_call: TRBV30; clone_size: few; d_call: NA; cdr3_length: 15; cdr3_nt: TGTGCCTGGAGTGTTACCGGGACTTACTACGCTGGGCAGTACTTC; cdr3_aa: CAWSVTGTYYAGQYF
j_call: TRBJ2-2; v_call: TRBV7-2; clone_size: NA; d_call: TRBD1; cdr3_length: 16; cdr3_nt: TGTGCCAGCAGCTTAAGGGACAGGTTATTAACCGGGGAGCTGTTTTTT; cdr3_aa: CASSLRDRLLTGELFF
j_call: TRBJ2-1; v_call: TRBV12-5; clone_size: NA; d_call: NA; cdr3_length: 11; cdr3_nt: TGTGCTAGTGGTCGCGTCGATGAGCAGTTCTTC; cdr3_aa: CASGRVDEQFF
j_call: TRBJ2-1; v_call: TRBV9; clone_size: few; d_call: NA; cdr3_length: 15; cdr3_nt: TGTGCCAGTTCCTTAGCGGAAAAATCCTACAATGAGCAGTTCTTC; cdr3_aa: CASSLAEKSYNEQFF
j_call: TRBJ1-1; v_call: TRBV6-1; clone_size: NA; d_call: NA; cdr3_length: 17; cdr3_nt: TGTGCCAGCAGTGAAGCCGGTGCGGGGGCGTTCGGGTTTAGAGCTTTCTTT; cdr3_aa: CASSEAGAGAFGFRAFF